A single sample is the source of the 15 T cell receptor beta chains below, sequenced in a study of control samples from healthy donors and cancer patients. Produced via immunoSEQ multiplex PCR; TCRdb's table is partial and in-frame only. The sample includes about 54,000 clones, around 95% of them seen just once. Material for sequencing was blood. The source is a woman aged 25 to 39 in good health.

This CDR3 is CASSDGGGPYGYTF. The CDR3 bases are TGTGCCAGCAGTGACGGGGGGGGACCCTATGGCTACACCTTC. The chain links TRBV2 to TRBJ1-2; a possible D gene is TRBD1 (5 bases). Germline loops: CDR1 SNHLY, CDR2 FYNNEI. This CDR3 has 14 amino acids. V lost 3 bases and J 4 bases, leaving 12 bases between the germline ends.

The chain combines TRBV4-1 with TRBJ2-7; the match to TRBD2 covers 8 bases. Germline assignment: CDR1 MGHRA and CDR2 YSYEKL. Trimming took 1 base from V and 6 from J; bases not matched to a gene: 5. The CDR3 length is 14 residues. The CDR3 DNA sequence: TGCGCCAGCAGCCAAGGAGGACGGGAGGGCGAGCAGTACTTC. This sequence encodes CASSQGGREGEQYF.

The chain has TRBV5-5 and TRBJ2-7; D is uncertain. V dropped 4 bases and J dropped 4 bases, with 9 bases sitting between them. The CDR3 has 12 residues. In germline, CDR1 is SGHKS, CDR2 YYEKEE (reference sequence). The CDR3 protein is CASSPNSYEQYF. In DNA form, the CDR3 reads TGTGCCAGCAGCCCTAATAGTTACGAGCAGTACTTC. The whole variable domain, filled in from reference TRBV5-5 and TRBJ2-7, reads DAGVTQSPTHLIKTRGQQVTLRCSPISGHKSVSWYQQVLGQGPQFIFQYYEKEERGRGNFPDRFSARQFPNYSSELNVNALLLGDSALYLCASSPNSYEQYFGPGTRLTVT.

The J gene is TRBJ2-6, the V gene TRBV5-4; no clear D. V dropped 0 bases and J dropped 1 base, with 2 bases sitting between them. This CDR3 is built from 14 residues. Germline CDR1 reads SGHNT; CDR2 reads YYREEE (reference sequence). The CDR3 is CASSLGSGANVLTF. CDR3 sequence (DNA): TGTGCCAGCAGCTTGGGGTCTGGGGCCAACGTCCTGACTTTC.

V usage is TRBV10-1 and J usage is TRBJ2-7, with D hard to call. CDR1 is WNHNN and CDR2 is SYGVQD in the germline V gene (reference sequence). This CDR3 has 14 amino acids. Deletions cut 0 bases from V and 5 bases from J, with 11 bases between. The CDR3 sequence: CASSESRQSDEQYF. CDR3 nucleotide sequence: TGCGCCAGCAGTGAGTCTAGACAATCCGACGAGCAGTACTTC.

On this clone itself: Other DNA sequences in this sample translate to the same CDR3. This rearrangement joins TRBV15 to TRBJ1-5, with D uncertain. Germline V gene data show CDR1 as LNHNV and CDR2 as YYDKDF (reference sequence). The CDR3 has 12 amino acids. V lost 4 bases to trimming and J lost 4 bases, with 5 bases between them. The CDR3: CATSTLNQPQHF. CDR3 nucleotides: TGTGCCACCAGCACCTTGAATCAGCCCCAGCATTTT.

The rearrangement links TRBV25-1 to TRBJ1-1; TRBD1 agrees at 7 bases. CDR3 length: 18 residues. Germline values: CDR1 MGHDK, CDR2 SYGVNS. J gave up 2 bases and V 5 bases, and 17 bases lay outside the gene matches. CDR3 protein: CASSQPGRDRELNTEAFF. The CDR3 DNA reads as TGTGCCAGCAGTCAACCCGGCCGGGACAGAGAATTAAACACTGAAGCTTTCTTT. The full variable domain, with the rest looked up from reference TRBV25-1 and TRBJ1-1, is EADIYQTPRYLVIGTGKKITLECSQTMGHDKMYWYQQDPGMELHLIHYSYGVNSTEKGDLSSESTVSRIRTEHFPLTLESARPSHTSQYLCASSQPGRDRELNTEAFFGQGTRLTVV.

The chain carries TRBV28 and TRBJ1-3; the D is unclear. The CDR3 has 15 amino acids. Germline lookup yields CDR1 MDHEN and CDR2 SYDVKM. Trimming took 6 bases from V and 0 from J, leaving 12 bases between them. The CDR3 sequence: CASRRYGNSGNTIYF. DNA of the CDR3: TGTGCCAGCAGACGCTACGGCAACTCTGGAAACACCATATATTTT.

The chain uses TRBV9 and TRBJ2-3, with 7 bases fitting TRBD1. The length of the CDR3 is 16 residues. Germline lookup yields CDR1 SGDLS and CDR2 YYNGEE. Losses at the gene ends were 6 bases for V and 4 bases for J; bases not matched to a gene: 14. CDR3 DNA sequence: TGTGCCAGCAACCCTGGGACAGCCAAATTCGCAGATACGCAGTATTTT. Translated: CASNPGTAKFADTQYF.

The chain employs TRBV12-3 or TRBV12-4 and TRBJ2-7; D uncertain. The CDR3 has 12 residues. V was clipped by 6 bases and J by 2 bases, with 8 bases between them. CDR3 nucleotides: TGTGCCAGCAGCTCGAACCCCTACGAGCAGTACTTC. Translated: CASSSNPYEQYF.

The chain uses TRBV27 and TRBJ2-5; D remains ambiguous. Between the trimmed V and J ends, which lost 5 bases and 0 bases, there was a span of 10 bases. The CDR3 spans 14 residues. Germline CDR1 MNHEY, CDR2 SMNVEV (reference sequence). CDR3 region: CASSGRPYQETQYF. The CDR3 nucleotides are TGTGCCAGCAGTGGTAGGCCTTACCAAGAGACCCAGTACTTC.

The chain employs TRBV7-2 and TRBJ1-2, with 8 bases matching TRBD1. Germline assignment: CDR1 SGHTA and CDR2 FQGNSA. The CDR3 is 15 residues long. J lost 1 base, V lost 2 bases, and 3 bases had no gene match. The CDR3 spells CASSLRTGNNYGYTF. CDR3 sequence (DNA): TGTGCCAGCAGCTTAAGGACAGGGAATAACTATGGCTACACCTTC. The full variable domain, its missing parts supplied by reference TRBV7-2 and TRBJ1-2, is GAGVSQSPSNKVTEKGKDVELRCDPISGHTALYWYRQSLGQGLEFLIYFQGNSAPDKSGLPSDRFSAERTGGSVSTLTIQRTQQEDSAVYLCASSLRTGNNYGYTFGSGTRLTVV.

The chain links TRBV19 to TRBJ2-7, with 11 positions matching TRBD2. The CDR3 contains 16 residues. CDR1 and CDR2 (germline): LNHDA, SQIVND (reference sequence). The V and J ends lost 3 bases and 6 bases, in that order; junction bases with no gene match: 10. The CDR3 nucleotides read TGTGCCAGTAGTATTACCACGGGACTAGCGGCGGGCGAGCAGTACTTC. It is translated as CASSITTGLAAGEQYF.

The J gene is TRBJ2-3, the V gene TRBV5-1, with D uncertain. The CDR3 contains 14 residues. Germline assignment: CDR1 SGHRS and CDR2 YFSETQ. The V end lost 4 bases, the J end lost 7 bases, and 16 bases lay between the germline ends. CDR3 protein: CASSNPILVNTQYF. DNA of the CDR3: TGCGCCAGCAGCAACCCCATACTTGTGAATACGCAGTATTTT.

This clone was picked up one time. The V and J genes are TRBV18 and TRBJ2-7, with a weak D call TRBD2 (6 bases). This CDR3 has 14 amino acids. V dropped 2 bases and J dropped 6 bases, with 14 bases sitting between them. Germline lookup yields CDR1 KGHSH and CDR2 LQKENI. The CDR3 region is CASSPSDLGGEQYF. For the CDR3, the DNA is TGTGCCAGCTCACCATCGGACCTCGGGGGCGAGCAGTACTTC.